This paragraph reports one T cell receptor (beta chain). These data belong to a study of cytomegalovirus exposure and HLA in healthy donors. Study-level information: One earlier analysis, a look at 150 million to 200 million T cells, found some 120 million unique TCR beta sequences.

The CDR3 is made up of 18 amino acids. J gave up 0 bases and V 5 bases, and 11 bases lay outside the gene matches. Germline V gene lookup returns CDR1 MRHNA and CDR2 SNTAGT. It was with 60 Vbeta and 13 Jbeta primers that the PCR ran. The protocol was immunoSEQ multiplex PCR, while the TCRdb copy is restricted to in-frame clones and leaves out a portion. The data contain 200,000 or so clones, 65% to 85% of them seen just once; the ten biggest clones take up approximately 2.9%. The chain carries TRBV6-4 and TRBJ2-2; 8 positions match TRBD2. Sequenced input: PBMCs. The receptor comes from a man aged 25 to 40 in good health and CMV-seronegative. The DNA for the CDR3 is TGTGCCAGCAGTCGAACCCCTACTAGCGGACCGAACACCGGGGAGCTGTTTTTT. This encodes CASSRTPTSGPNTGELFF.